This TCR beta chain appears in the sequencing data of a study of blood T cells in healthy people across ages (dated by TCRdb to about 2015). Regarding the complete study: In model experiments, roughly one uniquely barcoded TCR beta cDNA molecule per two T cells was captured by template switching. Using deep sequencing normalized with unique cDNA molecular identifiers, the study measured how TCR beta repertoire diversity changes with age. The donors were split into four age groups: young (average approximately 16 years), middle-aged (39), aged (about 62) and long-lived (approximately 80). To avoid experimental bias, donors of different ages were randomly spread across the sequencing lanes. Using the same blood draw, the study looked at two additional independent replicas of 1 million unique cDNA reads for two donors, one aged 18 to 29 and the other aged 80 or older. Overall study outcomes, separate from this receptor: Estimates of total diversity based on one million sequenced T cells were regarded as lower bounds and as underestimates. Since profiling was done on bulk unsorted PBMCs, naive and antigen-experienced compartments could not be conclusively compared. Observed TCR beta diversity per million T cells fell roughly linearly with age, and a significant reduction was already apparent by age about 36. Because donor CMV infection status was unknown, age-related changes in expanded clonotypes were potentially confounded. Compared with the aged group, the long-lived group had more naive CD4+ T cells, fewer expanded clones and increased TCR diversity, a pattern suggesting age selection. Observed TCR beta diversity correlated strongly with the percentage of naive T cells measured by flow cytometry.

The germline V gene (reference sequence) provides CDR1 MNHNY and CDR2 SVGAGI. The CDR3 spans 16 residues, from the cysteine through the phenylalanine. Only CDR3 DNA remains: 48 bases, in frame from the first base. V is reduced by 0 bases and J by 7 bases, leaving a spacing of 15 bases between them. Donors were 40 or so systemically healthy Caucasian individuals from Russia aged about 6 to 100 years. Each donor gave approximately 9.3 milliliters of peripheral blood, collected into EDTA-treated Vacutainer tubes. PBMCs were isolated by Ficoll-Paque density-gradient centrifugation, with at least 7 million obtained per sample. Total RNA was extracted from PBMCs with Trizol reagent, with at least 6 micrograms obtained per sample. Naive CD45RAhigh/CD27high T cell percentages were measured by flow cytometry on a PBMC aliquot from every donor. Note on this clonotype: Its antigen is unknown. It has no much larger one-base neighbor in the sample; base qualities were not kept.

The library was generated by 5' RACE. TCRdb shows the sequencer as Illumina HiSeq 2500. A second PCR of roughly 7 to 11 cycles was performed with a sample-barcoded 5' primer and a J-beta primer mix. A unique molecular identifier was introduced onto each TCR beta cDNA molecule by a template-switch 5' adaptor carrying 12 random nucleotides. At least 3 million CDR3-containing paired-end reads were obtained from each sample. All of the RNA was converted into first-strand cDNA using the Mint cDNA synthesis kit, with a TRBC-specific oligonucleotide serving as the primer. All cDNA was treated with uracil-DNA glycosylase and then went through a first 18-cycle PCR with the universal primers M1SS and BC2_uni_R. In the original analysis: Normalization of each sample was performed by random selection of 1 million high-quality reads, each carrying a distinct molecular identifier. Reads sharing molecular identifiers were discarded rather than binned into consensus sequences. MiTCR, with a Q25 quality threshold and the strictest error-elimination algorithm, was used for CDR3 identification, clonotype clustering and error correction. A nonparametric unseen species model with Euler transformation was used to estimate a lower bound on total TCR beta diversity. The raw public data were reprocessed by TCRdb itself: fastp quality trimming at Q25, MiXCR clonotype calling, in-frame beta chains only. For every CDR3 protein sequence, its rows merge into one entry that carries the most common genes and DNA. The V and J calls come from TCRdb's annotation, not from the publication. The sample table records 540,000 or so distinct CDR3 sequences; around 50% of these occur just once. Around 24% of the sample lies in the top ten.

The chain links TRBV6-6 with TRBJ2-2; TRBD2 is possibly the D segment (5 matching bases). The specimen was blood. This receptor was identified in an elderly man in good health. The sequenced DNA: TGTGCCAGCAGTTACTCGTTTCGGGGAGAGGGCGGGGAGCTGTTTTTT. This gives the protein CASSYSFRGEGGELFF.